The next 7 T cell receptor beta chains were all read from a single sample in a study of cytomegalovirus exposure and HLA in healthy donors. Use of 60 Vbeta and 13 Jbeta primers characterized the PCR. Data came from immunoSEQ multiplex PCR; TCRdb stores just in-frame clones and leaves some out. Here the sample spans under 200,000 clones, about three quarters being singletons. The specimen sequenced was PBMCs. The receptor set was obtained from a man between 40 and 49 years old in good health and CMV-seronegative.

This clone was counted a few times. The chain links TRBV6-5 to TRBJ2-7, with a weak D call TRBD2 (6 bases). This CDR3 contains 15 residues. The germline V and J ends were trimmed by 2 bases and 4 bases, with 15 bases remaining between them. Germline lookup yields CDR1 MNHEY and CDR2 SVGAGI. DNA of the CDR3: TGTGCCAGCAGTTACGACGGAGGGAAGTGGTACGAGCAGTACTTC. Protein product: CASSYDGGKWYEQYF.

The chain links TRBV15 to TRBJ2-3; 9 bases fit TRBD2. The CDR3 is made up of 20 amino acids. Germline V gene sequence: CDR1 LNHNV, CDR2 YYDKDF (reference sequence). Trimming took 0 bases from V and 0 from J; bases not matched to a gene: 13. The CDR3 sequence: CATSREYPSGGTLSTDTQYF. The CDR3 DNA follows: TGTGCCACCAGCAGAGAGTATCCCAGCGGGGGGACCCTTAGCACAGATACGCAGTATTTT.

As for this clone: The same CDR3 can be traced to other DNA sequences in this sample. This rearrangement joins TRBV18 to TRBJ1-5; perhaps TRBD1 as D (5 bases). Germline values: CDR1 KGHSH, CDR2 LQKENI. V was trimmed by 0 bases and J by 4 bases, leaving 7 bases between them. This CDR3 region has 14 residues. Here the CDR3 reads CASSPPGGNQPQHF. DNA for the CDR3: TGTGCCAGCTCACCACCGGGGGGAAATCAGCCCCAGCATTTT.

This clone showed up just a few times. The chain is built from TRBV9 and TRBJ2-7, with D perhaps TRBD1 (6 bases). Germline V CDR1 and CDR2: SGDLS, YYNGEE. V was cut by 2 bases and J by 3 bases, with 9 bases left in between. This CDR3 is built from 13 residues. The CDR3: CASSVTGYYEQYF. CDR3 coding DNA: TGTGCCAGCAGCGTTACAGGGTACTACGAGCAGTACTTC. Using reference TRBV9 and TRBJ2-7 for the parts outside the CDR3, the full variable domain is DSGVTQTPKHLITATGQRVTLRCSPRSGDLSVYWYQQSLDQGLQFLIQYYNGEERAKGNILERFSAQQFPDLHSELNLSSLELGDSALYFCASSVTGYYEQYFGPGTRLTVT.

The V call is TRBV6-1, the J call TRBJ2-1; 8 positions agree with TRBD1. Germline V lookup: CDR1 MNHNS, CDR2 SASEGT. Unmatched junction bases numbered 8, after V lost 6 bases and J lost 4 bases. The CDR3 loop spans 15 amino acids. The CDR3: CASRGPGQAYNEQFF. The CDR3 DNA reads TGTGCCAGCAGGGGACCGGGACAGGCTTACAATGAGCAGTTCTTC.

This clone has just a few counts. The chain has TRBV29-1 and TRBJ1-1, with 7 bases matching TRBD1. The CDR3 has 13 amino acids. The V gene's germline CDR1 is SQVTM and CDR2 ANQGSEA. V lost 8 bases, J lost 1 base, and 7 bases stayed unmatched. The CDR3: CSTNGQANTEAFF. The CDR3 DNA is TGCAGCACGAACGGACAGGCGAACACTGAAGCTTTCTTT.

This clone was found a few times. The chain is built from TRBV5-6 and TRBJ2-2; a weak D match, TRBD1 (6 bases). This CDR3 has 16 amino acids. Trimming stripped 2 bases from V and 0 bases from J, with 11 bases between. Germline CDR1 and CDR2: SGHDT and YYEEEE. CDR3: CASSFHRVTNTGELFF. CDR3 coding DNA: TGTGCCAGCAGCTTCCACAGGGTAACGAACACCGGGGAGCTGTTTTTT. The full variable domain, with the rest looked up from reference TRBV5-6 and TRBJ2-2, is DAGVTQSPTHLIKTRGQQVTLRCSPKSGHDTVSWYQQALGQGPQFIFQYYEEEERQRGNFPDRFSGHQFPNYSSELNVNALLLGDSALYLCASSFHRVTNTGELFFGEGSRLTVL.